Below, one T cell receptor beta chain is given with its context. The final CDR3 position lacks the conserved phenylalanine or tryptophan, pointing to a likely read error. It is unclear where the CDR3 begins or ends on the DNA, so no DNA is shown, and the CDR3 is as TCRdb lists it. In the original processing: Amplified reference gene primers provided the basis for estimating nucleated cell counts. Profiled with immunoSEQ multiplex PCR; TCRdb holds only in-frame clones, not every one. V and J calls and clone size are those listed in that table; D and trimming were worked out from the DNA. The data show about 200,000 clones, 86% seen once. These data originate in a study of blood T cell repertoires in COVID-19. Study information: The United States, Italy and Spain provided the acute and convalescent COVID-19 samples. Sources were T cells, B-cell-depleted T cells, or PBMCs; the material itself was cDNA or gDNA.

The sequencing input was peripheral blood. This clonotype originated in a woman in her sixties or seventies with acute or convalescent COVID-19.

The CDR3 sequence: CASSYPGGTGSL. This chain connects TRBV6-2 or TRBV6-3 to TRBJ2-7; the table's D call, TRBD1, has no DNA check behind it. The germline gives CDR1 MNHEY, CDR2 SVGEGT. The CDR3 totals 12 residues, both ends included.